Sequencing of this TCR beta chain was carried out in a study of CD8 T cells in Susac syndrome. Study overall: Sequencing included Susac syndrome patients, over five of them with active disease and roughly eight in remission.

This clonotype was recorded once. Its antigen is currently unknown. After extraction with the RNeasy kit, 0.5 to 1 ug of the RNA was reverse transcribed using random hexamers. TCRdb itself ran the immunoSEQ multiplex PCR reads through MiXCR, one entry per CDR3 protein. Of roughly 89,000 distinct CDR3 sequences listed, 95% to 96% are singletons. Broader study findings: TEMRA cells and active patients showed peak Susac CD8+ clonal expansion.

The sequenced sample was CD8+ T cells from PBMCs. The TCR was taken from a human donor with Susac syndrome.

The chain's CDR3 is CSVVTSGTEGAYEQYF. CDR3 DNA: TGCAGCGTTGTTACTAGCGGGACCGAGGGGGCCTACGAGCAGTACTTC. The chain combines TRBV29-1 with TRBJ2-7, with 10 bases matching TRBD2. Germline V gene sequence: CDR1 SQVTM, CDR2 ANQGSEA. CDR3 length equals 16 residues. V was pared by 4 bases and J by 2 bases, with 11 bases of the junction left unmatched.